This T cell receptor (beta chain) emerged from a study of T cells in Graves' hyperthyroidism and ophthalmopathy. About the study: Upon initial diagnosis and before any treatment, peripheral blood was collected.

The CDR3 contains 14 residues. V lost 0 bases to trimming and J lost 14 bases, with 17 bases between them. CDR1 and CDR2 (germline): LGHNA, YNFKEQ. In patients aged 18 to 65, hyperthyroidism was newly diagnosed, with duration under 2 months. Uncontrolled infections, other autoimmune diseases, pregnancy or lactation led to exclusion of patients. PBMCs were derived from roughly 9.6 ml fresh peripheral blood. RNA transcripts gave rise to amplified TCR beta CDR3 regions. In the first-round RT-PCR of the TCR CDR3, the HTBI primer set was used. TCRdb re-called the multiplex PCR reads through MiXCR, storing one row per CDR3 protein. This table holds about 360,000 distinct CDR3 sequences, over 10% found once. This clonotype turned up a few times.

This receptor was taken from a woman aged 18-30 years with Graves' hyperthyroidism. The chain joins TRBV4-2 to TRBJ2-1; perhaps TRBD2 as D (6 bases). Sequencing was performed on blood. CDR3: CASSQESFQTRKFF. CDR3 DNA: TGTGCCAGCAGCCAAGAAAGTTTTCAGACTAGGAAGTTCTTC.